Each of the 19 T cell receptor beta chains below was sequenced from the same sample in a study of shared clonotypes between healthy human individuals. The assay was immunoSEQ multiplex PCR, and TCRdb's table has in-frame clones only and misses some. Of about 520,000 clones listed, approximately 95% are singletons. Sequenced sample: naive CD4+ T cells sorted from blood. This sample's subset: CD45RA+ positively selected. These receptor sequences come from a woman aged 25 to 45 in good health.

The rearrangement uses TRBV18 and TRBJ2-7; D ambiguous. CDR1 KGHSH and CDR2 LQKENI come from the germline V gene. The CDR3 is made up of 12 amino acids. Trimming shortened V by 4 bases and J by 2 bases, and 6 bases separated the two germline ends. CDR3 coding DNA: TGTGCCAGCTCACTTGCAACCTACGAGCAGTACTTC. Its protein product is CASSLATYEQYF. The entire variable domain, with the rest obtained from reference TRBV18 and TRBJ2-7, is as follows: NAGVMQNPRHLVRRRGQEARLRCSPMKGHSHVYWYRQLPEEGLKFMVYLQKENIIDESGMPKERFSAEFPKEGPSILRIQQVVRGDSAAYFCASSLATYEQYFGPGTRLTVT.

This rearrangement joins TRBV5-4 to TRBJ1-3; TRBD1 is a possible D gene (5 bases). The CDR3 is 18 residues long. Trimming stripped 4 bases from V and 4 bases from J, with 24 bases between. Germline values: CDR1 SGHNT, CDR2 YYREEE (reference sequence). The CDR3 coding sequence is TGTGCCAGCAGCCGGACGTTATCTGCCGACAAGGGGGGAAACACCATATATTTT. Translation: CASSRTLSADKGGNTIYF.

CDR3 sequence: CASWGPGRDTQYF. In nucleotides, the CDR3 is TGTGCCAGCTGGGGACCCGGCAGAGATACGCAGTATTTT. This rearrangement joins TRBV6-5 to TRBJ2-3; D tentatively fits TRBD1 or TRBD2 (5 bases each). V lost 8 bases, J lost 5 bases, and 14 bases lay in between. This CDR3 contains 13 residues. CDR1 and CDR2 from the germline V gene are MNHEY and SVGAGI.

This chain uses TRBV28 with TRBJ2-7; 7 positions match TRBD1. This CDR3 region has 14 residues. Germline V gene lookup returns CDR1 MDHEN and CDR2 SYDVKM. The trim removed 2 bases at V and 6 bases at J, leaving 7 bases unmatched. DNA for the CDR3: TGTGCCAGCAGTTTAGCCCAGGGGGTGGGCGAGCAGTACTTC. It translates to CASSLAQGVGEQYF.

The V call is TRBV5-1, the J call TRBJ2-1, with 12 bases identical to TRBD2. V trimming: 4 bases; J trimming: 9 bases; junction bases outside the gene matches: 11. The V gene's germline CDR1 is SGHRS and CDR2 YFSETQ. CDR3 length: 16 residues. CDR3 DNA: TGCGCCAGCAGCCCACTTCGACTAGCGGGAGCGGGTGAGCAGTTCTTC. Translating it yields CASSPLRLAGAGEQFF.

The CDR3 coding sequence is TGCGCCAGCAGCTTGTCCGACTTAGCTACCCACGAGCAGTACTTC. It encodes CASSLSDLATHEQYF. J is TRBJ2-7 and V is TRBV5-1; D not resolved. Germline values: CDR1 SGHRS, CDR2 YFSETQ. The CDR3 spans 15 residues. V was pared by 1 base and J by 5 bases, with 16 bases between.

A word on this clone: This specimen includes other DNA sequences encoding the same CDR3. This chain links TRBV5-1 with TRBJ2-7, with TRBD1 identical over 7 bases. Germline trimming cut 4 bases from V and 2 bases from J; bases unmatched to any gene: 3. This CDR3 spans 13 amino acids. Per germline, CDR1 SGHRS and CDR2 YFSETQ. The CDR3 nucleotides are TGCGCCAGCAGCCCGGGACAGACCTACGAGCAGTACTTC. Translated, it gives CASSPGQTYEQYF.

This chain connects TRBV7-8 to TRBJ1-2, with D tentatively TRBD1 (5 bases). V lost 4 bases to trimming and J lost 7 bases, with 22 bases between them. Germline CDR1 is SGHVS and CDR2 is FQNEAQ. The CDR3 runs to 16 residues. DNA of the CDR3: TGTGCCAGCAGCTCCCACGAGGGGCGGGTTATATCTGGCTACACCTTC. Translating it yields CASSSHEGRVISGYTF.

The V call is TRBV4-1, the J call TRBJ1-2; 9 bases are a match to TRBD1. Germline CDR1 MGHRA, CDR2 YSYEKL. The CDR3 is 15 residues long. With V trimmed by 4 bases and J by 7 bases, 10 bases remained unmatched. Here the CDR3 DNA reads TGCGCCAGCAGCCTACCGGGACAGGGAGTAAGTGGCTACACCTTC. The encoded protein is CASSLPGQGVSGYTF.

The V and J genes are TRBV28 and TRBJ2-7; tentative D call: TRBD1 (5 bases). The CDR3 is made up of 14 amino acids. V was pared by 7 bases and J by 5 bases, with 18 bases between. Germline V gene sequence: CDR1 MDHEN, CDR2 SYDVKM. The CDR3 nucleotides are TGTGCCAGCACCCCAGGGCCCGGTGGTAACGAGCAGTACTTC. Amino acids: CASTPGPGGNEQYF.

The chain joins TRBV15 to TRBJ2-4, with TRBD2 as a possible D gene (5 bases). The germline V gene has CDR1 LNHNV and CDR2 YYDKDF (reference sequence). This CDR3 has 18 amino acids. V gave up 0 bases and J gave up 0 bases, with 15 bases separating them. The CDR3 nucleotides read TGTGCCACCAGCAGAGAACAGTACGGGATAATAGCCAAAAACATTCAGTACTTC. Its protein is CATSREQYGIIAKNIQYF.

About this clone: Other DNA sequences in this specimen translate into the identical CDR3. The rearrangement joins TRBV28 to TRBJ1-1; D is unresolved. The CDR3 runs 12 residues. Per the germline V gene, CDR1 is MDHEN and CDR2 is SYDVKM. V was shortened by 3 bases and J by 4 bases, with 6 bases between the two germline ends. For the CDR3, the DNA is TGTGCCAGCAGTTTCGTGGGCACTGAAGCTTTCTTT. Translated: CASSFVGTEAFF.

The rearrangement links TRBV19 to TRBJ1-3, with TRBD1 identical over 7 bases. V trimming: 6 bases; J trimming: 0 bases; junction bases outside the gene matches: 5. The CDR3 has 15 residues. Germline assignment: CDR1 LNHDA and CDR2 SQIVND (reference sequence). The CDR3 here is CASSETGPSGNTIYF. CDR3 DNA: TGTGCCAGTAGCGAGACAGGGCCCTCTGGAAACACCATATATTTT.

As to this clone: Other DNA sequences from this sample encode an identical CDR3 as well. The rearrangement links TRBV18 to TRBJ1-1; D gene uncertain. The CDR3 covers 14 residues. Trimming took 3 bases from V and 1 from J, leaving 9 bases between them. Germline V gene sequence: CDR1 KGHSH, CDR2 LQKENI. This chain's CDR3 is CASSPGEGNTEAFF. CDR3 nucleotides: TGTGCCAGCTCACCCGGGGAGGGGAACACTGAAGCTTTCTTT.

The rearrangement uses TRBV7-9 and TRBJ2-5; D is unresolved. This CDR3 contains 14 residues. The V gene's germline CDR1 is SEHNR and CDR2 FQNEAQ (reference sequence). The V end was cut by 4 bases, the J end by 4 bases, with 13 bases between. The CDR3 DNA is TGTGCCAGCAGCTCTATACCTAGGGCAGAGACCCAGTACTTC. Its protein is CASSSIPRAETQYF.

The CDR3, as DNA: TGTGCCAGCAGCTTTGGGTCTCGGGCCTCACAAGAGACCCAGTACTTC. It encodes CASSFGSRASQETQYF. The chain is built from TRBV5-8 and TRBJ2-5, with D hard to call. This CDR3 is 16 amino acids long. Trimming took 2 bases from V and 2 from J, leaving 16 bases between them. Germline CDR1 SGHTS, CDR2 YDEGEE.

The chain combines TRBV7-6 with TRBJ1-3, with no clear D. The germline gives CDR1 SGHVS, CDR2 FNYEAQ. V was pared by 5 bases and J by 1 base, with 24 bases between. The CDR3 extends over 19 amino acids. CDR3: CASSPRNPGQFYSGNTIYF. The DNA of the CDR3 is TGTGCCAGCAGCCCCCGGAATCCCGGGCAGTTTTATTCTGGAAACACCATATATTTT.

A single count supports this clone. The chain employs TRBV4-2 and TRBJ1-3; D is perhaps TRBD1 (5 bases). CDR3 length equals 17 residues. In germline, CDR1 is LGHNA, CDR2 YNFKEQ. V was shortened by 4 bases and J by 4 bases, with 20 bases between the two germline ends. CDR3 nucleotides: TGTGCCAGCAGCCGCCCCGCCTCGGGGGTAGGGGGAAACACCATATATTTT. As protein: CASSRPASGVGGNTIYF.

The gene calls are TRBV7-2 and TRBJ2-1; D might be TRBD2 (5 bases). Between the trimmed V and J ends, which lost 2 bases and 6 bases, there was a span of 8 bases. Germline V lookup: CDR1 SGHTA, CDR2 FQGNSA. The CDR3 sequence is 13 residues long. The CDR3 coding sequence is TGTGCCAGCAGCTTAAAGCGGCCCAATGAGCAGTTCTTC. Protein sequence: CASSLKRPNEQFF.